This entry lists 31 T cell receptor beta chains sequenced from one sample in a study of shared clonotypes between healthy human individuals. Here immunoSEQ multiplex PCR was the method, and the copy in TCRdb shows in-frame clones only, minus some. Of more than 850,000 clones listed, around three quarters are singletons. Sequencing was performed on memory CD4+ T cells from PBMCs. Indicated subset: CD45RA-negative fraction. The source is a man aged 18 to 35 in good health. Some clones in this sample may be carry-over from other donors' samples.

The genes are TRBV12-5 and TRBJ2-2; 12 bases map to TRBD2. J lost 0 bases, V lost 0 bases, and 11 bases had no gene match. Per germline, CDR1 LGHNT and CDR2 FRNRAP. The CDR3 covers 21 residues. As DNA, the CDR3 is TGTGCTAGTGGTTTGGTACCCCTTCTAGCGGGAGGGCCCTCGAACACCGGGGAGCTGTTTTTT. As protein: CASGLVPLLAGGPSNTGELFF.

The chain is built from TRBV19 and TRBJ1-1, with 7 bases aligning to TRBD1. Trimming at V came to 4 bases and at J to 1 base, leaving 6 bases not matched to a gene. CDR3 length: 15 amino acids. Looked up from germline, CDR1 is LNHDA and CDR2 is SQIVND (reference sequence). The CDR3 DNA reads TGTGCCAGTAGTACCGAGACAGGGTGGAACACTGAAGCTTTCTTT. It specifies CASSTETGWNTEAFF.

This clone occurred many times. The chain carries TRBV28 and TRBJ2-7, with 8 bases lining up with TRBD2. The ends lost 8 bases at V and 5 bases at J; junction bases unmatched: 8. The CDR3 consists of 13 residues. Germline V lookup: CDR1 MDHEN, CDR2 SYDVKM. The CDR3 nucleotides are TGTGCCAGCCGCGACGGACTAGCAGACGAGCAGTACTTC. Its protein product is CASRDGLADEQYF.

The chain links TRBV18 to TRBJ2-4; 7 bases are shared with TRBD1. CDR1 is KGHSH and CDR2 is LQKENI in the germline V gene. Trimming took 4 bases from V and 2 from J; bases not matched to a gene: 8. This CDR3 comprises 16 residues. In nucleotides, the CDR3 is TGTGCCAGCTCACTTACGACAGGGTGGCCCAAAAACATTCAGTACTTC. Translation: CASSLTTGWPKNIQYF.

The chain has TRBV2 and TRBJ1-1; possibly TRBD1 for D (5 bases). Trimming left V 7 bases short and J 3 bases short, with 18 bases between. Germline V CDR1 and CDR2: SNHLY, FYNNEI. The CDR3 runs to 15 residues. CDR3 nucleotides: TGTGCCAGCACCTTTGTCAGAACAGGCGACACTGAAGCTTTCTTT. Its protein product is CASTFVRTGDTEAFF.

The chain employs TRBV2 and TRBJ1-1, with D possibly matching TRBD1 (5 bases). Germline V gene sequence: CDR1 SNHLY, CDR2 FYNNEI. The length of the CDR3 is 15 residues. The ends were cut back, 8 bases at V and 5 bases at J, with 21 bases in the middle. CDR3 coding DNA: TGTGCCAGCGTTCGGGGCGCGGGGCGGGAGACTGAAGCTTTCTTT. It specifies CASVRGAGRETEAFF.

This chain uses TRBV7-2 with TRBJ1-2, with 7 bases aligning to TRBD1. The CDR3 consists of 16 residues. J gave up 5 bases and V 5 bases, and 14 bases lay outside the gene matches. CDR1 SGHTA and CDR2 FQGNSA come from the germline V gene. The CDR3 loop reads CASSQYEGAGVYGYTF. The CDR3 bases are TGTGCCAGCAGCCAATACGAGGGGGCTGGGGTGTATGGCTACACCTTC.

V usage is TRBV2 and J usage is TRBJ2-1; no clear D. In germline, CDR1 is SNHLY, CDR2 FYNNEI. Trimming shortened V by 5 bases and J by 8 bases, and 16 bases separated the two germline ends. The CDR3 spans 14 residues. The CDR3 nucleotides read TGTGCCAGCAGTCTGGGTTTGTCGGTCGATGAGCAGTTCTTC. This translates into CASSLGLSVDEQFF.

Note on this clone: The same CDR3 also results from other DNA sequences found in this sample. The chain joins TRBV19 to TRBJ1-2; D uncertain. Trimming took 0 bases from V and 2 from J, leaving 4 bases between them. Germline V gene lookup returns CDR1 LNHDA and CDR2 SQIVND (reference sequence). The CDR3 loop spans 13 amino acids. CDR3 amino acids: CASSIDRNYGYTF. The DNA for the CDR3 is TGTGCCAGTAGTATAGACCGAAACTATGGCTACACCTTC.

In DNA form, the CDR3 reads TGCAGTGCTGCCTCCGCTCGGCGGCAGTACTTC. This codes for CSAASARRQYF. This chain uses TRBV20-1 with TRBJ2-7; D gene uncertain. The CDR3 consists of 11 residues. V dropped 5 bases and J dropped 9 bases, with 14 bases sitting between them. Per the germline V gene, CDR1 is DFQATT and CDR2 is SNEGSKA (reference sequence).

As for this clone: Other DNA sequences of this sample code for an identical CDR3. The CDR3 sequence is CASSLDLAGYNEQFF. Here the CDR3 DNA reads TGCGCCAGCAGCTTGGATCTAGCGGGATACAATGAGCAGTTCTTC. V is TRBV5-1 and J is TRBJ2-1, with 9 bases aligning to TRBD2. The CDR3 has 15 amino acids. Germline loops: CDR1 SGHRS, CDR2 YFSETQ. V lost 0 bases to trimming and J lost 4 bases; unmatched junction nucleotides: 2.

This clone was observed a few times. The V gene is TRBV28, the J gene TRBJ2-7; TRBD2 matches 9 bases. The CDR3 totals 13 residues. Germline V gives CDR1 MDHEN, CDR2 SYDVKM. V shed 7 bases, J shed 7 bases, and the junction held 8 bases outside the gene matches. The CDR3, as DNA: TGTGCCAGCATTGGCGGGAGGGCCGGTGAGCAGTACTTC. It encodes CASIGGRAGEQYF.

The chain links TRBV14 to TRBJ2-7, with D possibly TRBD1 on 6 matching bases. This CDR3 comprises 12 residues. Germline assignment: CDR1 SGHDN and CDR2 FVKESK. Trimming left V 4 bases short and J 4 bases short, with 8 bases between. The CDR3 coding sequence is TGTGCCAGCAGCCGTACAGGGTACGAGCAGTACTTC. Amino acid sequence: CASSRTGYEQYF.

This clone has a handful of counts. The CDR3 sequence: CASSLTYSNQPQHF. DNA for the CDR3: TGCGCCAGCAGCCTAACCTATAGCAATCAGCCCCAGCATTTT. This rearrangement joins TRBV4-1 to TRBJ1-5; no firm D call. V lost 4 bases to trimming and J lost 0 bases, with 7 bases between them. The CDR3 loop spans 14 amino acids. Germline-derived CDR1 and CDR2 are MGHRA and YSYEKL.

This rearrangement joins TRBV7-9 to TRBJ1-2, with TRBD1 identical over 10 bases. This CDR3 comprises 17 residues. CDR1 is SEHNR and CDR2 is FQNEAQ in the germline V gene (reference sequence). V was pared by 6 bases and J by 7 bases, with 17 bases of the junction left unmatched. In DNA, the CDR3 is TGTGCCAGCAGACGCCAGGGACAGGGGCTCGGAGGTGGTGGCTACACCTTC. Protein product: CASRRQGQGLGGGGYTF.

This chain connects TRBV5-1 to TRBJ2-1; D uncertain. Germline CDR1 reads SGHRS; CDR2 reads YFSETQ. The CDR3 contains 14 residues. V was clipped by 0 bases and J by 3 bases, with 7 bases between them. The CDR3 coding sequence is TGCGCCAGCAGCTTGGCCGACTTCTACAATGAGCAGTTCTTC. Translating gives CASSLADFYNEQFF.

This CDR3 reads CASSEKGVSNYGYTF. The CDR3, as DNA: TGTGCCAGCAGCGAAAAGGGAGTTTCTAACTATGGCTACACCTTC. This chain connects TRBV6-1 to TRBJ1-2; unclear D gene. The V end lost 6 bases, the J end lost 0 bases, and 14 bases lay between the germline ends. Germline V CDR1 and CDR2: MNHNS, SASEGT. The CDR3 is 15 residues long.

This clone was found a few times. The chain employs TRBV7-6 and TRBJ2-5, with 13 bases matching TRBD2. V was clipped by 5 bases and J by 7 bases; unmatched bases: 13. The V gene's germline CDR1 is SGHVS and CDR2 FNYEAQ. The CDR3 length is 17 residues. The CDR3 sequence: CASSGGTSGATPATQYF. CDR3 in DNA: TGTGCCAGCAGCGGGGGGACTAGCGGGGCCACCCCGGCGACCCAGTACTTC.

The chain combines TRBV5-4 with TRBJ1-6; TRBD1 aligns across 7 bases. V lost 4 bases and J lost 8; bases outside the gene matches: 9. Germline V gene lookup returns CDR1 SGHNT and CDR2 YYREEE (reference sequence). This CDR3 spans 15 amino acids. CDR3 amino acids: CASSLGTERHSPLHF. The DNA for the CDR3 is TGTGCCAGCAGCCTAGGGACAGAAAGGCATTCACCCCTCCACTTT.

The gene calls are TRBV16 and TRBJ2-2; possible D gene TRBD2, 5 bases. Germline CDR1 and CDR2: KGHSY and FQNENV. The length of the CDR3 is 14 residues. Trimming cost V 0 bases and J 6 bases, with 8 bases left between them. The CDR3: CASSQSRGSGELFF. In nucleotides, the CDR3 is TGTGCCAGCAGCCAATCTCGGGGATCCGGGGAGCTGTTTTTT.

The chain carries TRBV6-5 and TRBJ1-5; 8 bases match TRBD1. Germline values: CDR1 MNHEY, CDR2 SVGAGI. CDR3 size: 14 residues. Trimming at V came to 6 bases and at J to 7 bases, leaving 8 bases not matched to a gene. DNA for the CDR3: TGTGCCAGCAGAGCGGACAGGGACAGACAGCCCCAGCATTTT. This translates into CASRADRDRQPQHF.

The chain recombines TRBV4-1 with TRBJ2-3; 8 bases fit TRBD1. Per the germline V gene, CDR1 is MGHRA and CDR2 is YSYEKL. The CDR3 runs 17 residues. With 4 bases clipped from V and 4 bases from J, the junction kept 13 bases outside the gene matches. This CDR3 reads CASSPILSRGLADTQYF. The DNA for the CDR3 is TGCGCCAGCAGCCCTATACTATCCAGGGGGCTGGCAGATACGCAGTATTTT.

As regards this clone: Different DNA sequences within this sample yield the same CDR3. The rearrangement joins TRBV30 to TRBJ2-3; possible D gene TRBD2, 5 bases. The CDR3 totals 15 residues. Germline V gene lookup returns CDR1 GTSNPN and CDR2 SVGIG (reference sequence). With 0 bases removed from V and 0 bases from J, the gap between germline ends came to 10 bases. This chain's CDR3 is CAWSVGSGSTDTQYF. DNA of the CDR3: TGTGCCTGGAGTGTAGGGAGCGGTAGCACAGATACGCAGTATTTT. Complete variable domain (other parts from reference TRBV30 and TRBJ2-3): SQTIHQWPATLVQPVGSPLSLECTVEGTSNPNLYWYRQAAGRGLQLLFYSVGIGQISSEVPQNLSASRPQDRQFILSSKKLLLSDSGFYLCAWSVGSGSTDTQYFGPGTRLTVL.

This chain uses TRBV28 with TRBJ1-5; 7 bases agree with TRBD1. The CDR3 extends over 16 amino acids. Germline V lookup: CDR1 MDHEN, CDR2 SYDVKM. The trim removed 2 bases at V and 0 bases at J, leaving 4 bases unmatched. CDR3 nucleotides: TGTGCCAGCAGTTTAAAGACAGGGTATAGCAATCAGCCCCAGCATTTT. Translating gives CASSLKTGYSNQPQHF.

The V call is TRBV5-1, the J call TRBJ2-3; D gene unclear. V was pared by 2 bases and J by 6 bases, with 13 bases between. Germline-derived CDR1 and CDR2 are SGHRS and YFSETQ. The CDR3 totals 14 residues. CDR3 in amino acids: CASSFNEPRDTQYF. The CDR3 bases are TGCGCCAGCAGCTTTAACGAACCGAGGGATACGCAGTATTTT.

The chain uses TRBV4-1 and TRBJ2-7; TRBD2 aligns across 12 bases. CDR3 length equals 16 residues. Germline CDR1 reads MGHRA; CDR2 reads YSYEKL. Unmatched junction bases numbered 6, after V lost 0 bases and J lost 6 bases. CDR3: CASSQDLLAGGSEQYF. The CDR3 coding sequence is TGCGCCAGCAGCCAAGATCTACTAGCGGGAGGAAGCGAGCAGTACTTC.

The chain uses TRBV7-3 and TRBJ2-5; possible D gene TRBD1, 6 bases. This CDR3 comprises 14 residues. Germline V gene lookup returns CDR1 SGHTA and CDR2 FQGTGA. Trimming pared 5 bases from V and 4 bases from J, leaving 14 bases between. CDR3 bases: TGTGCCAGCAGCCGGGCCGGCAGGGGAGAGACCCAGTACTTC. Translated: CASSRAGRGETQYF.

The chain couples TRBV7-2 to TRBJ2-3, with TRBD1 matching over 7 bases. V gave up 4 bases and J gave up 0 bases; unmatched junction bases: 16. This CDR3 spans 19 amino acids. CDR1 and CDR2 (germline): SGHTA, FQGNSA. The CDR3, as DNA: TGTGCCAGCAGCTATTCCACCGGGACAGAGGTTACTAGCACAGATACGCAGTATTTT. It translates to CASSYSTGTEVTSTDTQYF.

The gene calls are TRBV6-1 and TRBJ2-5, with 7 bases lining up with TRBD2. Germline CDR1 is MNHNS and CDR2 is SASEGT. This CDR3 spans 14 amino acids. The junction had 6 bases not matched to a gene; V was cut back by 3 bases and J by 5 bases. CDR3 nucleotide sequence: TGTGCCAGCAGTGAGGCGGGAGAATGGGAGACCCAGTACTTC. Translation: CASSEAGEWETQYF.

This clone was seen only a few times. Other DNA sequences in the sample encode the same CDR3. The gene calls are TRBV7-9 and TRBJ2-7; possible D gene TRBD1, 6 bases. The CDR3 runs 14 residues. V dropped 2 bases and J dropped 0 bases, with 8 bases sitting between them. Germline-derived CDR1 and CDR2 are SEHNR and FQNEAQ (reference sequence). The CDR3 sequence: CASSLQGSSYEQYF. The CDR3 bases are TGTGCCAGCAGCTTACAGGGGAGCTCCTACGAGCAGTACTTC.

The chain has TRBV7-3 and TRBJ1-2; 10 bases match TRBD1. The germline gives CDR1 SGHTA, CDR2 FQGTGA. The CDR3 totals 16 residues. The V and J ends lost 5 bases and 6 bases, in that order; junction bases with no gene match: 12. In DNA, the CDR3 is TGTGCCAGCAGCCTATTGAATTCGGGACAGGGGAATGGCTACACCTTC. This translates into CASSLLNSGQGNGYTF.